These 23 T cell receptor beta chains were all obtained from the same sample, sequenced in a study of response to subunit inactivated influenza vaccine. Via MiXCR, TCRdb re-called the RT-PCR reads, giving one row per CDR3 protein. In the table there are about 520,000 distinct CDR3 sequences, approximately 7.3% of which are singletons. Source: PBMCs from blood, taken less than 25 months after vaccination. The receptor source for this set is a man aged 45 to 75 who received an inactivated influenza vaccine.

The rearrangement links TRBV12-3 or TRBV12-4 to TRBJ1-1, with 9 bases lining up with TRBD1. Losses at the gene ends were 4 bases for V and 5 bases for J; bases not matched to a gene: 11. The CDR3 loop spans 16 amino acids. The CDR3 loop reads CASSSRTGVKETEAFF. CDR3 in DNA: TGTGCCAGCAGTTCCCGGACAGGGGTTAAAGAAACTGAAGCTTTCTTT.

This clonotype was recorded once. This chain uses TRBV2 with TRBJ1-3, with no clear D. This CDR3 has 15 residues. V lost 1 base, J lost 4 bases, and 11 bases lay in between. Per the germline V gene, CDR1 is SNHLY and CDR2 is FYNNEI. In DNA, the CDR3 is TGTGCCAGCAGTGAAGTAGGTCTCGGAGGAAACACCATATATTTT. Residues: CASSEVGLGGNTIYF.

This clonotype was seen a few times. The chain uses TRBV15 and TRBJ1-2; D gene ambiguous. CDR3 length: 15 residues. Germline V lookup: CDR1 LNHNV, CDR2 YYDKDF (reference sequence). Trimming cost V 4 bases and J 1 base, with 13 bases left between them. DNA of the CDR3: TGTGCCACCAGCACAACAGAAACAAGTAACTATGGCTACACCTTC. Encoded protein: CATSTTETSNYGYTF.

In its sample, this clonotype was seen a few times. The CDR3 coding sequence is TGCGCCAGCAGCCAAGACAGGCTGGCTAGTCTGTACTTC. Protein: CASSQDRLASLYF. The chain has TRBV4-3 and TRBJ2-7; D is ambiguous. The length of the CDR3 is 13 residues. CDR1 and CDR2 from the germline V gene are LGHNA and YSLEER. V was pared by 0 bases and J by 12 bases, with 15 bases between.

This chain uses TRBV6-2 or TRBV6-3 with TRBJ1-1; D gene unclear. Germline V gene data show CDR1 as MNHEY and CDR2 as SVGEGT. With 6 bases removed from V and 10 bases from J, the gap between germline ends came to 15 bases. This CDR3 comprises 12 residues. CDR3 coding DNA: TGTGCCAGCAGCAACAGCGTTCTGCGAGCTTTCTTT. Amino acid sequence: CASSNSVLRAFF.

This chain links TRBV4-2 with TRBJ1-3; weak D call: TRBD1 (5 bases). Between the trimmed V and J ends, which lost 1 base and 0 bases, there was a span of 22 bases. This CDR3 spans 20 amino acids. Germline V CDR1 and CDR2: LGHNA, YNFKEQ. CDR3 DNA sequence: TGTGCCAGCAGCCAAGTCGCAACTCACAGGCTAGCCCCCTCTGGAAACACCATATATTTT. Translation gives CASSQVATHRLAPSGNTIYF.

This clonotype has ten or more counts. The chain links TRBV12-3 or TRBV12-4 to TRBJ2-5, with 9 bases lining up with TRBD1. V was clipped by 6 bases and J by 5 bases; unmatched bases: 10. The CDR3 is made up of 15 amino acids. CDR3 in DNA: TGTGCCAGCAGCCCTGAACAGGGGGCGTTGGAGACCCAGTACTTC. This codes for CASSPEQGALETQYF.

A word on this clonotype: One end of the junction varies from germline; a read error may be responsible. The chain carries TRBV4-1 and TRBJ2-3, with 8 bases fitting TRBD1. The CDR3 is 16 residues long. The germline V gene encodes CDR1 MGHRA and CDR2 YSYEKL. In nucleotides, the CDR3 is TGCGCCAGCAGCCACAGATGGACAGGGTACACATATACGCAGTATTTT. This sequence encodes CASSHRWTGYTYTQYF.

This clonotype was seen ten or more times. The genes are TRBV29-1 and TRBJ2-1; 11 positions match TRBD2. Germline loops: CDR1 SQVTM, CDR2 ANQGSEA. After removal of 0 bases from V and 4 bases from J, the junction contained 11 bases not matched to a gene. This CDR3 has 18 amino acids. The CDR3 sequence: CSVEDISGRVAPYNEQFF. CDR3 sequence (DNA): TGCAGCGTTGAAGATATTAGCGGGAGGGTTGCCCCTTACAATGAGCAGTTCTTC.

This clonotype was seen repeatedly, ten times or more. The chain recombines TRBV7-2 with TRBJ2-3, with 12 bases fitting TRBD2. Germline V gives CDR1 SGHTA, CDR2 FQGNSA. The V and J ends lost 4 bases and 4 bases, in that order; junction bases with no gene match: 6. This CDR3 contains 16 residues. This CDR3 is CASSYRLAGAADTQYF. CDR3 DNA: TGTGCCAGCAGCTACAGACTAGCGGGAGCTGCAGATACGCAGTATTTT.

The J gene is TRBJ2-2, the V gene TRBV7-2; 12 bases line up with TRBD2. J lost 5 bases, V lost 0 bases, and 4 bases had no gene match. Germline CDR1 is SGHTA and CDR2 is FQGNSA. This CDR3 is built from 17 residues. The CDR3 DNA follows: TGTGCCAGCAGCTTAGCGCTAGCGGGAGGGCGGACCGGGGAGCTGTTTTTT. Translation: CASSLALAGGRTGELFF.

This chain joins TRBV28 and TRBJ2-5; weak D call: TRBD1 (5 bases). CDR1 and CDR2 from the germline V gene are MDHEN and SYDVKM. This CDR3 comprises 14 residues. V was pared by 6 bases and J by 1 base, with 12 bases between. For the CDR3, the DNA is TGTGCCAGCAGCCGACAGAGCGTCCAAGAGACCCAGTACTTC. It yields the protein CASSRQSVQETQYF.

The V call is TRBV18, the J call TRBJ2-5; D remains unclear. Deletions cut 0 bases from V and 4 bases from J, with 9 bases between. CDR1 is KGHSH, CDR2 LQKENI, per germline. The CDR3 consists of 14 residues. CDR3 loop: CASSPPSTRETQYF. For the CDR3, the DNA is TGTGCCAGCTCACCACCTAGCACGAGAGAGACCCAGTACTTC. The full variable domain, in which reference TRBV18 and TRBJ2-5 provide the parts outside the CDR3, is NAGVMQNPRHLVRRRGQEARLRCSPMKGHSHVYWYRQLPEEGLKFMVYLQKENIIDESGMPKERFSAEFPKEGPSILRIQQVVRGDSAAYFCASSPPSTRETQYFGPGTRLLVL.

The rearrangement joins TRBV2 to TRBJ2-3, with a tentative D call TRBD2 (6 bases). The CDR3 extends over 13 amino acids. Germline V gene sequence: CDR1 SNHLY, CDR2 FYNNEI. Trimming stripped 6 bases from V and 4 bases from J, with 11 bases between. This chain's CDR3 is CASSARGSDTQYF. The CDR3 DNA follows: TGTGCCAGCAGCGCACGGGGGTCAGATACGCAGTATTTT.

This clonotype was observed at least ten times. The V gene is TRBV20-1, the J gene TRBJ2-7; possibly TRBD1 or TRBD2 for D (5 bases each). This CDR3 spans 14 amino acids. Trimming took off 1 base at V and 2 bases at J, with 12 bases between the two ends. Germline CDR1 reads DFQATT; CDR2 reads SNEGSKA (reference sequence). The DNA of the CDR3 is TGCAGTGCTAGAGTCGGGGCAGCAACCTACGAGCAGTACTTC. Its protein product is CSARVGAATYEQYF.

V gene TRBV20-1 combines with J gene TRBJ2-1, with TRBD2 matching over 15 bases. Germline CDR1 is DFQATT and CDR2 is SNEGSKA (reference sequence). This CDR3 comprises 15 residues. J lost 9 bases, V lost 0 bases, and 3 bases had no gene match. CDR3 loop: CSAREPGLAGGEQFF. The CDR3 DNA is TGCAGTGCTAGAGAACCGGGACTAGCGGGAGGTGAGCAGTTCTTC.

CDR3 protein: CASANDGLAYNEQFF. In DNA form, the CDR3 reads TGTGCCAGCGCAAATGATGGACTAGCGTACAATGAGCAGTTCTTC. The V call is TRBV11-1, the J call TRBJ2-1; 9 bases fit TRBD2. CDR1 is SGHAT and CDR2 is FQDESV in the germline V gene (reference sequence). V dropped 8 bases and J dropped 4; count of bases not matched to a gene: 9. This CDR3 has 15 amino acids. The variable domain in full, with the rest retrieved from reference TRBV11-1 and TRBJ2-1, is EAEVAQSPRYKITEKSQAVAFWCDPISGHATLYWYRQILGQGPELLVQFQDESVVDDSQLPKDRFSAERLKGVDSTLKIQPAELGDSAMYLCASANDGLAYNEQFFGPGTRLTVL.

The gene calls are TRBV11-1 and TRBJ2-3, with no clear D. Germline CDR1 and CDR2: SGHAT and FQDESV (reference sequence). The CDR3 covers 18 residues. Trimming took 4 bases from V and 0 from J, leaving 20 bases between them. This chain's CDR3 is CASSYLHGPSSSTDTQYF. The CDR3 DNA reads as TGTGCCAGCAGCTATTTGCACGGGCCATCTAGTAGCACAGATACGCAGTATTTT.

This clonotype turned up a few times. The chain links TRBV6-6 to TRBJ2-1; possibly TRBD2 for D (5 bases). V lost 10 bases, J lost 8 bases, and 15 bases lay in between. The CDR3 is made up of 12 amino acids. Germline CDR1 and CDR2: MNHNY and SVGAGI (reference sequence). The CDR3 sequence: CATSSSPHEQFF. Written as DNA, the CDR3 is TGTGCCACGTCTAGCTCTCCCCATGAGCAGTTCTTC.

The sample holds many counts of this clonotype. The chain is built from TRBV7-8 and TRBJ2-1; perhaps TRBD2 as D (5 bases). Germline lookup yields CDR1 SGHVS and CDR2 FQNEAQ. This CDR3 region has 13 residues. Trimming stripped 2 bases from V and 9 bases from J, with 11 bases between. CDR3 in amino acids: CASSLLARGEQFF. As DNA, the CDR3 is TGTGCCAGCAGCTTATTAGCCCGGGGTGAGCAGTTCTTC.

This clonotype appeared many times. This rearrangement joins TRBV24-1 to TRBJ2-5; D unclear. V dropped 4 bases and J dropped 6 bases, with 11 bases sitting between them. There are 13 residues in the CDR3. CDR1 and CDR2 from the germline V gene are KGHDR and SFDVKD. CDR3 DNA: TGTGCCACCAGTGACCTGGCGAGGAAGACCCAGTACTTC. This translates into CATSDLARKTQYF.

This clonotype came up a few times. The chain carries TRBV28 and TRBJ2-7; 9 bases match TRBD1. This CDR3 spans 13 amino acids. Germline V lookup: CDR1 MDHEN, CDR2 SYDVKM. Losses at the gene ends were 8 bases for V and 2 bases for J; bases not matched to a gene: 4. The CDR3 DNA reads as TGTGCCAGCGGGACAGGGCCGACCTACGAGCAGTACTTC. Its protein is CASGTGPTYEQYF.

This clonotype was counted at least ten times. The CDR3 nucleotides read TGCAGTGCTAGCAGACGAGGGTCTAACTATGGCTACACCTTC. Its protein is CSASRRGSNYGYTF. V is TRBV20-1 and J is TRBJ1-2; D gene uncertain. Germline loops: CDR1 DFQATT, CDR2 SNEGSKA (reference sequence). The V end lost 3 bases, the J end lost 0 bases, and 11 bases lay between the germline ends. This CDR3 has 14 residues.